These 26 T cell receptor beta chains were all obtained from the same sample, sequenced in a study of T-cell reconstitution after alpha-beta-depleted transplantation in children. The library targeted TCRbeta and was prepared with unique molecular identifiers. In TCRdb, the PCR reads were re-called with MiXCR into one record per CDR3 protein. The table has more than 200,000 distinct CDR3 sequences, approximately 24% seen once; the top ten hold about 4.8%. Sequencing used PBMCs, mostly from graft donor cells, obtained 360 days after TCRalphabeta/CD19-depleted stem cell transplant. Every receptor here comes from a female patient younger than 10 who had a stem cell transplant for congenital amegakaryocytic thrombocytopenia, so the T cells may come from the graft donor.

This clonotype appeared many times. This sequence joins TRBV21-1 and TRBJ2-7; the table's D call of TRBD1 was not tested on the DNA. TRBV21-1 is labeled a pseudogene. The CDR3 consists of 14 residues. The CDR3: CASSKDRPRNEQYF. The CDR3 nucleotides are TGTGCCAGCAGCAAAGACAGGCCTCGGAACGAGCAGTACTTC.

V usage is TRBV7-8 and J usage is TRBJ2-1, with D perhaps matching TRBD2 (6 bases). The V end was cut by 10 bases, the J end by 4 bases, with 11 bases between. The CDR3 spans 12 residues. CDR1 and CDR2 (germline): SGHVS, FQNEAQ. The CDR3 DNA is TGTGCCATTATCGCGGGGTACAATGAGCAGTTCTTC. As protein: CAIIAGYNEQFF.

CDR3: CASSRTGGGQDSPLHF. The CDR3 nucleotides read TGTGCCAGCAGCCGGACGGGCGGGGGGCAGGATTCACCCCTCCACTTT. The chain joins TRBV3-1 to TRBJ1-6, with D perhaps matching TRBD1 (6 bases). The CDR3 contains 16 residues. The V gene's germline CDR1 is LGHDT and CDR2 YNNKEL (reference sequence). Between the trimmed V and J ends, which lost 4 bases and 8 bases, there was a span of 18 bases.

This clonotype was observed a handful of times. The chain combines TRBV6-6 with TRBJ1-3; D ambiguous. The CDR3 consists of 12 residues. V was cut by 8 bases and J by 0 bases, with 5 bases left in between. From germline, CDR1 is MNHNY and CDR2 SVGAGI (reference sequence). This chain's CDR3 is CASYSSGNTIYF. CDR3 sequence (DNA): TGTGCCAGCTACAGCTCTGGAAACACCATATATTTT.

The chain is built from TRBV4-1 and TRBJ2-1; 7 bases match TRBD2. Trimming cost V 0 bases and J 4 bases; bases outside gene matches: 3. Per germline, CDR1 MGHRA and CDR2 YSYEKL. The CDR3 length is 15 residues. CDR3 region: CASSQDGGSYNEQFF. The CDR3 nucleotides read TGCGCCAGCAGCCAAGATGGCGGGAGTTACAATGAGCAGTTCTTC.

V is TRBV20-1 and J is TRBJ1-1; D is undetermined. The CDR3 runs to 13 residues. CDR1 DFQATT and CDR2 SNEGSKA come from the germline V gene (reference sequence). V was pared by 3 bases and J by 0 bases, with 8 bases between. The CDR3 here is CSARGTVNTEAFF. The CDR3 DNA follows: TGCAGTGCTAGGGGTACAGTGAACACTGAAGCTTTCTTT.

This sequence joins TRBV29-1 and TRBJ2-1, with D uncertain. The CDR3 covers 12 residues. V was cut by 3 bases and J by 6 bases, with 9 bases left in between. Germline loops: CDR1 SQVTM, CDR2 ANQGSEA. The CDR3 region has the DNA TGCAGCGTTGACCTAGATCTCAATGAGCAGTTCTTC. Encoded protein: CSVDLDLNEQFF.

This clonotype appeared a few times. The chain joins TRBV3-1 to TRBJ2-3; TRBD2 matches at 11 bases. After removal of 5 bases from V and 3 bases from J, the junction contained 4 bases not matched to a gene. Germline V gene data show CDR1 as LGHDT and CDR2 as YNNKEL (reference sequence). The CDR3 totals 15 residues. CDR3 nucleotides: TGTGCCAGCAGCTCGACTAGCGGGGATACAGATACGCAGTATTTT. As protein: CASSSTSGDTDTQYF.

There are many counts of this clonotype. The rearrangement joins TRBV3-1 to TRBJ2-5, with TRBD2 identical over 8 bases. Germline V gene sequence: CDR1 LGHDT, CDR2 YNNKEL (reference sequence). V lost 1 base, J lost 4 bases, and 8 bases stayed unmatched. The CDR3 consists of 16 residues. The CDR3 region is CASSQVRGGHRETQYF. CDR3 nucleotides: TGTGCCAGCAGCCAAGTCCGGGGGGGCCACAGAGAGACCCAGTACTTC.

In its sample, this clonotype was seen a few times. The chain carries TRBV29-1 and TRBJ1-5, with 10 bases fitting TRBD1. With V trimmed by 7 bases and J by 7 bases, 10 bases remained unmatched. This CDR3 contains 14 residues. In germline, CDR1 is SQVTM, CDR2 ANQGSEA. CDR3 bases: TGCAGCGCTGCGATTTCGGACAGGGGGCAGCCCCAGCATTTT. It specifies CSAAISDRGQPQHF. Drawing the rest from reference TRBV29-1 and TRBJ1-5, the complete variable domain is SAVISQKPSRDICQRGTSLTIQCQVDSQVTMMFWYRQQPGQSLTLIATANQGSEATYESGFVIDKFPISRPNLTFSTLTVSNMSPEDSSIYLCSAAISDRGQPQHFGDGTRLSIL.

This clonotype was found a few times. The CDR3 protein is CSVETSGSAYNEQFF. The CDR3 DNA is TGCAGCGTTGAGACTAGCGGGAGCGCCTACAATGAGCAGTTCTTC. This chain connects TRBV29-1 to TRBJ2-1; 12 bases match TRBD2. The germline V gene encodes CDR1 SQVTM and CDR2 ANQGSEA. The CDR3 runs to 15 residues. V gave up 3 bases and J gave up 2 bases; unmatched junction bases: 2.

This clonotype was counted only a few times. The J gene is TRBJ2-5, the V gene TRBV24-1; weak D call: TRBD2 (5 bases). The length of the CDR3 is 14 residues. V was cut by 5 bases and J by 4 bases, with 13 bases left in between. Germline V gene sequence: CDR1 KGHDR, CDR2 SFDVKD. The DNA of the CDR3 is TGTGCCACCAGTGTTGACGGGGTGAGAGAGACCCAGTACTTC. It specifies CATSVDGVRETQYF.

V and J are TRBV6-2 or TRBV6-3 and TRBJ2-5; 15 bases map to TRBD2. The CDR3 length is 17 residues. The germline V gene has CDR1 MNHEY and CDR2 SVGEGT. V was pared by 0 bases and J by 10 bases, with 9 bases of the junction left unmatched. The CDR3 DNA reads TGTGCCAGCAGTTACTCCCTCCGGACTAGCGGGGGGGTGGACCAGTACTTC. This gives the protein CASSYSLRTSGGVDQYF.

This clonotype was counted between two and nine times. The V and J genes are TRBV6-2 or TRBV6-3 and TRBJ2-1; D possibly corresponds to TRBD1 (5 bases). Germline V lookup: CDR1 MNHEY, CDR2 SVGEGT. CDR3 length equals 17 residues. The V end lost 7 bases, the J end lost 4 bases, and 23 bases lay between the germline ends. CDR3 sequence reads: CASTLRGGYLNYNEQFF. The CDR3 DNA is TGTGCCAGCACCCTAAGGGGTGGCTACCTCAATTACAATGAGCAGTTCTTC.

This clonotype was seen more than once but under ten times. This sequence joins TRBV7-3 and TRBJ2-1; D gene uncertain. Trimming removed 2 bases from V and 0 bases from J, with 5 bases in between. CDR1 and CDR2 (germline): SGHTA, FQGTGA. This CDR3 has 14 residues. CDR3 region: CASSLDSSYNEQFF. The CDR3, as DNA: TGTGCCAGCAGCTTAGATAGCTCCTACAATGAGCAGTTCTTC.

The table lists this clonotype with a few counts. The chain couples TRBV25-1 to TRBJ2-7, with D possibly TRBD2 on 5 matching bases. Germline CDR1 and CDR2: MGHDK and SYGVNS. The CDR3 is 14 amino acids. V lost 10 bases and J 5 bases, leaving 21 bases between the germline ends. In DNA form, the CDR3 reads TGTGCCAAGAAAACGGGGTATACGGTCGACGAGCAGTACTTC. It translates to CAKKTGYTVDEQYF.

This clonotype was seen only a few times. CDR3 DNA: TGCGCCAGCAGCCAGCCCGACAGGGGGGTTCATCAGCCCCAGCATTTT. Translation gives CASSQPDRGVHQPQHF. The gene calls are TRBV4-1 and TRBJ1-5, with 9 positions matching TRBD1. CDR3 length equals 16 residues. V lost 3 bases to trimming and J lost 5 bases; unmatched junction nucleotides: 8. Germline assignment: CDR1 MGHRA and CDR2 YSYEKL.

This clonotype appeared a few times. This chain links TRBV20-1 with TRBJ2-7; D call uncertain. Germline loops: CDR1 DFQATT, CDR2 SNEGSKA (reference sequence). The CDR3 covers 17 residues. Trimming cost V 4 bases and J 5 bases, with 27 bases left between them. CDR3 protein: CSANLLWSVGETHEQYF. In DNA, the CDR3 is TGCAGTGCTAATTTATTATGGTCAGTCGGTGAGACCCACGAGCAGTACTTC.

Only a few counts were recorded for this clonotype. The CDR3 region is CSARRGQVFEQFF. The DNA for the CDR3 is TGCAGTGCTAGAAGGGGACAGGTTTTTGAGCAGTTCTTC. V gene TRBV20-1 combines with J gene TRBJ2-1; 8 bases are a match to TRBD1. The length of the CDR3 is 13 residues. Germline CDR1 and CDR2: DFQATT and SNEGSKA (reference sequence). The V and J ends lost 2 bases and 9 bases, in that order; junction bases with no gene match: 6.

The V call is TRBV29-1, the J call TRBJ2-7; D might be TRBD1 (7 bases). Germline values: CDR1 SQVTM, CDR2 ANQGSEA. The CDR3 runs 13 residues. Trimming took off 6 bases at V and 3 bases at J, with 15 bases between the two ends. This chain's CDR3 is CSVRDSLFYEQYF. The DNA of the CDR3 is TGCAGCGTGCGGGACAGTCTCTTCTACGAGCAGTACTTC.

This clonotype was detected many times. The chain links TRBV4-1 to TRBJ1-4; D is ambiguous. CDR1 and CDR2 (germline): MGHRA, YSYEKL. Trimming stripped 8 bases from V and 1 base from J, with 8 bases between. This CDR3 is built from 13 residues. DNA for the CDR3: TGCGCCAGCCACACTAGAACTAATGAAAAACTGTTTTTT. It codes for CASHTRTNEKLFF.

This clonotype showed up just a few times. The chain's CDR3 is CASSFRPQAKNGQYF. The CDR3 DNA follows: TGCGCCAGCAGCTTTAGGCCCCAGGCCAAGAATGGCCAGTACTTC. The gene calls are TRBV5-1 and TRBJ2-5, with D hard to call. Germline V gene data show CDR1 as SGHRS and CDR2 as YFSETQ. V was clipped by 2 bases and J by 10 bases, with 21 bases between them. This CDR3 has 15 amino acids.

The chain carries TRBV12-3 or TRBV12-4 and TRBJ2-1; 12 bases agree with TRBD2. V lost 6 bases and J lost 5; bases outside the gene matches: 5. The CDR3 contains 15 residues. The chain's CDR3 is CASRASGRGNNEQFF. The CDR3 DNA sequence: TGTGCCAGCAGGGCTAGCGGGAGGGGGAACAATGAGCAGTTCTTC.

This clonotype was found a few times. This rearrangement joins TRBV7-6 to TRBJ2-3; D remains ambiguous. Germline values: CDR1 SGHVS, CDR2 FNYEAQ. This CDR3 comprises 15 residues. Trimming removed 1 base from V and 1 base from J, with 9 bases in between. CDR3: CASSLVFSGTDTQYF. The CDR3 DNA follows: TGTGCCAGCAGCTTAGTGTTTTCCGGCACAGATACGCAGTATTTT. Complete variable domain (other parts from reference TRBV7-6 and TRBJ2-3): GAGVSQSPRYKVTKRGQDVALRCDPISGHVSLYWYRQALGQGPEFLTYFNYEAQQDKSGLPNDRFSAERPEGSISTLTIQRTEQRDSAMYRCASSLVFSGTDTQYFGPGTRLTVL.

V usage is TRBV7-2 and J usage is TRBJ1-6; the D gene is possibly TRBD1 (5 bases). Looked up from germline, CDR1 is SGHTA and CDR2 is FQGNSA. The CDR3 length is 14 residues. V was clipped by 2 bases and J by 8 bases, with 10 bases between them. The CDR3 sequence is CASSLPGRHSPLHF. CDR3 bases: TGTGCCAGCAGCTTACCAGGGCGCCATTCACCCCTCCACTTT.

This chain connects TRBV29-1 to TRBJ1-2; 9 nucleotides align to TRBD1. The J segment lost 2 bases and the V segment lost 1 base, leaving 8 bases of the junction unmatched. The CDR3 extends over 16 amino acids. Germline V lookup: CDR1 SQVTM, CDR2 ANQGSEA. DNA of the CDR3: TGCAGCGTTGAAGCTATGGACAGGGGCAGGAACTATGGCTACACCTTC. Residues: CSVEAMDRGRNYGYTF.